The 20 T cell receptor beta chains reported below all come from one sample, sequenced in a study of T cells after yellow fever vaccination. Via MiXCR, TCRdb re-called the 5' RACE reads, giving one row per CDR3 protein. The data contain roughly 520,000 distinct CDR3 sequences, 20% to 25% of them singletons. The starting material was PBMCs, obtained roughly 23 days after the first yellow fever vaccination. The receptors originated from a man aged 18 to 35 who received the YFV17D yellow fever vaccine.

V and J are TRBV5-4 and TRBJ1-1; D gene unclear. The CDR3 covers 13 residues. The V end lost 0 bases, the J end lost 5 bases, and 8 bases lay between the germline ends. CDR1 is SGHNT and CDR2 is YYREEE in the germline V gene (reference sequence). The CDR3 sequence: CASSLARATEAFF. For the CDR3, the DNA is TGTGCCAGCAGCTTGGCCCGGGCGACTGAAGCTTTCTTT.

This clonotype has more than one count but fewer than ten. J is TRBJ2-7 and V is TRBV7-8; D call uncertain. Germline-derived CDR1 and CDR2 are SGHVS and FQNEAQ. The V end was cut by 1 base, the J end by 2 bases, with 9 bases between. CDR3 size: 14 residues. The CDR3 loop is CASSLGIVPYEQYF. CDR3 sequence (DNA): TGTGCCAGCAGCTTAGGGATAGTGCCCTACGAGCAGTACTTC.

V is TRBV5-1 and J is TRBJ1-4, with TRBD1 identical over 8 bases. The CDR3 loop spans 16 amino acids. The ends lost 0 bases at V and 8 bases at J; junction bases unmatched: 9. From germline, CDR1 is SGHRS and CDR2 YFSETQ. The CDR3: CASSLGPTGASEKLFF. The CDR3 DNA is TGCGCCAGCAGCTTGGGGCCGACAGGGGCCAGCGAAAAACTGTTTTTT.

This clonotype was seen ten or more times. Mismatch with germline at one junction end may stem from a read error. V and J are TRBV5-1 and TRBJ1-6; D is ambiguous. This CDR3 comprises 13 residues. In germline, CDR1 is SGHRS, CDR2 YFSETQ. This CDR3 is CASSLGRDSPLHF. CDR3 in DNA: TGTGCCAGCAGTCTCGGACGGGATTCACCCCTCCACTTT.

This clonotype was found a few times. The chain is built from TRBV15 and TRBJ2-2, with no clear D. CDR1 and CDR2 (germline): LNHNV, YYDKDF (reference sequence). The CDR3 contains 13 residues. Deletions cut 0 bases from V and 6 bases from J, with 5 bases between. The DNA of the CDR3 is TGTGCCACCAGCAGAGATTTGTCCGGGGAGCTGTTTTTT. Encoded protein: CATSRDLSGELFF.

The chain joins TRBV7-3 to TRBJ2-1, with D tentatively TRBD2 (5 bases). The V and J ends lost 2 bases and 9 bases respectively, with 8 bases between them. Germline CDR1 SGHTA, CDR2 FQGTGA. This CDR3 contains 12 residues. CDR3 sequence: CASSLRAGEQFF. CDR3 DNA: TGTGCCAGCAGCTTACGGGCGGGTGAGCAGTTCTTC.

Many counts were recorded for this clonotype. The chain links TRBV6-5 to TRBJ1-1, with a weak D call TRBD1 (5 bases). V dropped 2 bases and J dropped 6 bases, with 13 bases sitting between them. The CDR3 sequence is 14 residues long. Germline values: CDR1 MNHEY, CDR2 SVGAGI. CDR3 loop: CASSYRRVVAEAFF. The CDR3 region has the DNA TGTGCCAGCAGTTACCGCAGGGTCGTCGCTGAAGCTTTCTTT.

The rearrangement uses TRBV3-1 and TRBJ1-2, with D tentatively TRBD1 (6 bases). CDR1 is LGHDT and CDR2 is YNNKEL in the germline V gene (reference sequence). This CDR3 comprises 13 residues. Trimming stripped 4 bases from V and 10 bases from J, with 16 bases between. The CDR3 loop is CASSRLRGANYTF. CDR3 DNA: TGTGCCAGCAGCCGACTTCGGGGGGCGAACTACACCTTC.

This clonotype has more than one count but fewer than ten. The chain couples TRBV28 to TRBJ2-7, with TRBD2 matching 8 bases. Germline loops: CDR1 MDHEN, CDR2 SYDVKM. CDR3 length: 14 residues. The trim removed 3 bases at V and 9 bases at J, leaving 10 bases unmatched. CDR3 sequence: CASSLAGGGIGQYF. CDR3 in DNA: TGTGCCAGCAGTTTGGCAGGCGGGGGGATAGGGCAGTACTTC.

The chain joins TRBV12-3 or TRBV12-4 to TRBJ2-5; maybe TRBD1 (5 bases). V was trimmed by 8 bases and J by 5 bases, leaving 15 bases between them. The CDR3 runs to 13 residues. Written as DNA, the CDR3 is TGTGCCAGCTGTAGGGGCCTAAGGGAGACCCAGTACTTC. Protein: CASCRGLRETQYF.

The chain recombines TRBV4-3 with TRBJ1-4; D perhaps matches TRBD1 (6 bases). V was cut by 7 bases and J by 6 bases, with 12 bases left in between. From germline, CDR1 is LGHNA and CDR2 YSLEER. The CDR3 extends over 13 amino acids. The CDR3, as DNA: TGCGCCAGCAAGGACAGAGCTTATGAAAAACTGTTTTTT. Translating it yields CASKDRAYEKLFF.

This clonotype turned up a few times. The CDR3 reads CASSVAGRGAFTGELFF. DNA for the CDR3: TGTGCCAGCAGCGTAGCAGGGCGGGGGGCCTTCACCGGGGAGCTGTTTTTT. This chain links TRBV9 with TRBJ2-2; TRBD2 matches 8 bases. The J segment lost 4 bases and the V segment lost 0 bases, leaving 8 bases of the junction unmatched. In germline, CDR1 is SGDLS, CDR2 YYNGEE. This CDR3 spans 17 amino acids.

This clonotype was seen a few times. The rearrangement links TRBV11-1 to TRBJ2-1; weak D call: TRBD2 (6 bases). V was pared by 4 bases and J by 0 bases, with 13 bases between. The CDR3 runs to 16 residues. Germline V gene data show CDR1 as SGHAT and CDR2 as FQDESV (reference sequence). The DNA of the CDR3 is TGTGCCAGCAGCTCAGGACTACTTAGCTCCTACAATGAGCAGTTCTTC. It specifies CASSSGLLSSYNEQFF.

V usage is TRBV6-1 and J usage is TRBJ2-2; 9 nucleotides line up with TRBD1. The CDR3 runs to 18 residues. V gave up 5 bases and J gave up 0 bases; unmatched junction bases: 10. From germline, CDR1 is MNHNS and CDR2 SASEGT. CDR3 loop: CASSPPAGQGPNTGELFF. DNA of the CDR3: TGTGCCAGCAGTCCCCCCGCTGGACAGGGGCCGAACACCGGGGAGCTGTTTTTT.

V usage is TRBV2 and J usage is TRBJ1-5; 9 bases line up with TRBD1. The V gene end was trimmed by 6 bases and the J gene end by 6 bases; junction bases not matched to a gene: 9. CDR1 and CDR2 from the germline V gene are SNHLY and FYNNEI. The CDR3 runs 15 residues. The CDR3 DNA is TGTGCCAGCAGCCCGGGACAGGGCTTTGTTCAGCCCCAGCATTTT. Translated: CASSPGQGFVQPQHF.

This clonotype occurred a few times. The chain has TRBV6-5 and TRBJ2-2; D might be TRBD1 (6 bases). There are 17 residues in the CDR3. With 4 bases removed from V and 0 bases from J, the gap between germline ends came to 15 bases. CDR1 is MNHEY, CDR2 SVGAGI, per germline. CDR3 DNA sequence: TGTGCCAGCAGTTCGTCGGGACACCTAGCGAACACCGGGGAGCTGTTTTTT. Translated: CASSSSGHLANTGELFF.

The rearrangement links TRBV5-1 to TRBJ1-1; D is unclear. Germline CDR1 and CDR2: SGHRS and YFSETQ. The CDR3 spans 14 residues. Between the trimmed V and J ends, which lost 7 bases and 8 bases, there was a span of 21 bases. The CDR3 region is CASGNGREGTEAFF. The CDR3 DNA reads TGCGCCAGCGGAAACGGACGGGAGGGCACAGAAGCTTTCTTT.

This CDR3 reads CASSSTGWEETQYF. CDR3 DNA: TGTGCCAGCAGCTCGACAGGGTGGGAAGAGACCCAGTACTTC. The chain couples TRBV5-4 to TRBJ2-5; 7 nucleotides line up with TRBD1. Germline CDR1 SGHNT, CDR2 YYREEE (reference sequence). The CDR3 spans 14 residues. V trimming: 3 bases; J trimming: 3 bases; junction bases outside the gene matches: 5.

The V gene is TRBV20-1, the J gene TRBJ1-4, with TRBD1 as a possible D gene (5 bases). The CDR3 contains 14 residues. V lost 6 bases, J lost 8 bases, and 19 bases lay in between. Germline V gene lookup returns CDR1 DFQATT and CDR2 SNEGSKA (reference sequence). The CDR3, as DNA: TGCAGTGCCGACCCAGGGACGGGGTTAGAAAAACTGTTTTTT. Translating it yields CSADPGTGLEKLFF.

The chain has TRBV27 and TRBJ2-6; no clear D. CDR3 length: 10 residues. The V end lost 3 bases, the J end lost 11 bases, and 2 bases lay between the germline ends. CDR1 is MNHEY and CDR2 is SMNVEV in the germline V gene (reference sequence). CDR3 residues: CASSFHVLTF. The CDR3 DNA reads as TGTGCCAGCAGTTTTCACGTCCTGACTTTC.